Included here is one T cell receptor beta chain sequence, with context. Antigen: not known. The CDR3 consists of 16 residues. With 5 bases clipped from V and 2 bases from J, the junction kept 8 bases outside the gene matches. The V gene's germline CDR1 is WNHNN and CDR2 SYGVQD (reference sequence). These data belong to a study of cytomegalovirus exposure and HLA in healthy donors. Study-wide background: Earlier sequencing of 150 million to 200 million T cells yielded roughly 120 million unique TCR beta sequences.

The primer mix had 60 Vbeta and 13 Jbeta primers. Sequencing used immunoSEQ multiplex PCR; TCRdb keeps in-frame clones, though not all of them. This sample's clone table lists just over 80,000 clones. The study's findings and limits: Later examination showed HLA-associated TCR beta chains had greater clonal expansion than equally common others. Among TCR beta chains, those listed as cytomegalovirus-associated numbered under 200. HLA alleles were associated with 16,000 or so TCR beta sequences in a later analysis at 0.05 false discovery rate.

The genes are TRBV10-1 and TRBJ2-7; 11 positions agree with TRBD2. What was sequenced was PBMCs. This sequence originates from a woman under 40 in good health and CMV-seronegative. The CDR3 bases are TGCGCCAGCAGTTCTGGACTAGCGGGCCTGACCTACGAGCAGTACTTC. Protein sequence: CASSSGLAGLTYEQYF.